This is a list of T cell receptor beta chains from one sample in a study of shared clonotypes between healthy human individuals. The table came from immunoSEQ multiplex PCR; TCRdb's copy has only in-frame clones and leaves some out. The table lists over 400,000 clones, 81% of them singletons. The sequencing input was PBMCs. These receptors all come from a woman in her thirties or forties in good health. Some clones in this sample may be carry-over from other donors' samples. Both conserved end residues are part of each CDR3. A D gene is named only where the DNA matches it firmly. Size is omitted from some rows. Given values are once, few, many or a class for expanded clones.

clone_size	v_call	j_call	d_call	cdr3_nt	cdr3_aa
few	TRBV28	TRBJ2-7	TRBD2	TGTGCCAGCAGTTTCCGCGGGGGGGAGGCGTACGAGCAGTACTTC	CASSFRGGEAYEQYF
NA	TRBV7-9	TRBJ2-7	NA	TGTGCCAGCAGCTTCGCGGGGAACTACGAGCAGTACTTC	CASSFAGNYEQYF
NA	TRBV5-1	TRBJ1-5	NA	TGCGCCAGCAGCTTGGAGGAGTTGGGGAGCAATCAGCCCCAGCATTTT	CASSLEELGSNQPQHF
once	TRBV5-1	TRBJ1-1	NA	TGCGCCAGCAGCCGCGCGGGGGCAGGTGAAGCTTTCTTT	CASSRAGAGEAFF
NA	TRBV15	TRBJ1-2	NA	TGTGCCACCAGCGCCTGGGGGGACTATGGCTACACCTTC	CATSAWGDYGYTF
NA	TRBV10-3	TRBJ1-1	NA	TGTGCCATCAGTGAGGGCAGGGGGAACACTGAAGCTTTCTTT	CAISEGRGNTEAFF
NA	TRBV29-1	TRBJ2-5	NA	TGCAGCGTTGAAGCGGGCCTCGCGGGGACCCAGTACTTC	CSVEAGLAGTQYF
once	TRBV6-5	TRBJ1-5	NA	TGTGCCAGCAGTTACGGCGATCAGCCCCAGCATTTT	CASSYGDQPQHF
NA	TRBV9	TRBJ1-4	NA	TGTGCCAGCAGCGCCTCCGGGGCTTCTAATGAAAAACTGTTTTTT	CASSASGASNEKLFF
NA	TRBV5-4	TRBJ1-5	NA	TGTGCCAGCAGTCGGGATACAGGGAATCAGCCCCAGCATTTT	CASSRDTGNQPQHF
NA	TRBV10-3	TRBJ1-1	NA	TGTGCCATCAGTGAGTCGGGGGGGAACACTGAAGCTTTCTTT	CAISESGGNTEAFF
NA	TRBV5-4	TRBJ2-2	NA	TGTGCCAGCAGCGGCGACATGGATGGCGGGGAGCTGTTTTTT	CASSGDMDGGELFF
NA	TRBV30	TRBJ2-7	NA	TGTGCCTGGAGTCTGGGCAGTGGGGCCTACGAGCAGTACTTC	CAWSLGSGAYEQYF
NA	TRBV7-9	TRBJ2-7	NA	TGTGCCAGCAGCTTAGTACCTTTTGACAGGTGGCAACCCTACGAGCAGTACTTC	CASSLVPFDRWQPYEQYF
NA	TRBV7-3	TRBJ2-5	NA	TGTGCCAGCAGCTTAGGGGCGGGACAAGAGACCCAGTACTTC	CASSLGAGQETQYF
NA	TRBV30	TRBJ1-5	TRBD1	TGTGCCTGGAGTGTCTCCGGACAGGGGTATCAGCCCCAGCATTTT	CAWSVSGQGYQPQHF